The 2 T cell receptor beta chains below all came from one sample that was sequenced in a study of blood T cell repertoires in COVID-19. Clones were read by immunoSEQ multiplex PCR, and TCRdb kept only the in-frame ones, dropping some. The sample carries over 200,000 clones, 75% to 90% recorded once. Source material: peripheral blood. The origin of the receptors is a woman between 70 and 85 years old with active or convalescent COVID-19.

The V gene is TRBV5-1, the J gene TRBJ2-3; TRBD1 agrees at 8 bases. This CDR3 is built from 15 residues. V trimming: 6 bases; J trimming: 2 bases; junction bases outside the gene matches: 8. Germline V gives CDR1 SGHRS, CDR2 YFSETQ. CDR3 nucleotides: TGCGCCAGCACTACCGGACAGGGTGCCACAGATACGCAGTATTTT. Amino acids: CASTTGQGATDTQYF.

The chain combines TRBV5-5 with TRBJ1-4; TRBD1 matches 8 bases. The J segment lost 8 bases and the V segment lost 0 bases, leaving 0 bases of the junction unmatched. The germline V gene has CDR1 SGHKS and CDR2 YYEKEE (reference sequence). The CDR3 runs to 13 residues. The CDR3 protein is CASSLGTGEKLFF. CDR3 nucleotide sequence: TGTGCCAGCAGCTTGGGGACAGGGGAAAAACTGTTTTTT.